This paragraph covers one T cell receptor (beta chain) sequence. Its antigen is still unknown. No base qualities exist here, and no much larger clone lies one base off it. This entry comes from a study of T cell repertoires in cytomegalovirus infection (dated by TCRdb to about 2019). A note on the overall study: The HLA type of each donor mattered for the analysis, because public TCR beta signatures pointed to carriage of CMV infection along with the matching HLA type. General conclusions and limits of the study: Cumulative frequency of public TCR beta family members discriminated carriers of CMV infection plus the relevant HLA type in this cohort and an independent roughly 350-donor cohort. The ex vivo response was dominated by HLA-C-restricted CMV-specific TCR beta clonotypes, and the single most frequent clonotype in two of eight donors was supplied by these HLA-C-restricted clonotypes.

Sequencing was performed on an Illumina HiSeq 1500. Clones were called with MiXCR by TCRdb after fastp trimmed the public reads at Q25, and only in-frame beta chains were retained. Records with the same CDR3 protein are collapsed into one entry carrying the most frequent genes and DNA. Here the sample has 150,000 to 200,000 distinct CDR3 sequences; roughly 27% occur a single time. The top ten hold about 31% of the sample. This receptor was identified in a human donor in good health (CMV status not recorded). Some clones in this sample may be carry-over from other donors' samples. The material sequenced was PBMCs.

The nucleotide sequence reads TGTGCCAGCAGTTTGGAATCTTATAATTCACCCCTCCACTTT. This translates into CASSLESYNSPLHF. The sequence links TRBV12-3 or TRBV12-4 to TRBJ1-6; no D gene call is confident. The CDR3 numbers 14 residues from cysteine through phenylalanine. Only the CDR3 part of the read is kept: 42 bases, read in frame from the first base. V and J are truncated by 3 bases and 4 bases respectively, leaving an intervening sequence of 7 bases.